These 3 T cell receptor beta chains originate from one sample sequenced in a study of T cell repertoires in cytomegalovirus infection. MiXCR, run by TCRdb on the reads, gives a single entry per CDR3 protein. The sample has around 770,000 distinct CDR3 sequences, almost 30% seen once. The antigens of these receptors remain unknown. The sequenced sample was cultured CD8+ T cells from PBMCs, obtained from culture after CMV antigen stimulation. These receptors were obtained from a human donor in good health (CMV status not recorded). Some clones in this sample may be carry-over from other donors' samples.

This clonotype was seen repeatedly, ten times or more. The chain joins TRBV7-8 to TRBJ1-1; D is uncertain. The V gene lost 0 bases and the J gene lost 7 bases, with 9 bases spanning the gap. CDR1 and CDR2 (germline): SGHVS, FQNEAQ. There are 13 residues in the CDR3. The CDR3 here is CASSLAPPVEAFF. CDR3 in DNA: TGTGCCAGCAGCTTAGCCCCTCCGGTTGAAGCTTTCTTT. The entire variable domain, with the rest obtained from reference TRBV7-8 and TRBJ1-1, is as follows: GAGVSQSPRYKVAKRGQDVALRCDPISGHVSLFWYQQALGQGPEFLTYFQNEAQLDKSGLPSDRFFAERPEGSVSTLKIQRTQQEDSAVYLCASSLAPPVEAFFGQGTRLTVV.

This clonotype was picked up many times. The chain recombines TRBV7-6 with TRBJ2-7; D is tentatively TRBD1 or TRBD2 (6 bases each). The germline V gene has CDR1 SGHVS and CDR2 FNYEAQ. The V end lost 5 bases, the J end lost 2 bases, and 19 bases lay between the germline ends. The CDR3 is 16 residues long. The CDR3: CASSPTMGGRAYEQYF. CDR3 coding DNA: TGTGCCAGCAGCCCTACTATGGGGGGCAGAGCCTACGAGCAGTACTTC.

Ten or more counts support this clonotype. The rearrangement uses TRBV27 and TRBJ2-7, with a weak D call TRBD2 (7 bases). Trimming removed 6 bases from V and 2 bases from J, with 14 bases in between. Germline assignment: CDR1 MNHEY and CDR2 SMNVEV (reference sequence). There are 14 residues in the CDR3. The CDR3 DNA reads TGTGCCAGCAGCCCGTTGGGGGGGCCCTACGAGCAGTACTTC. Its protein is CASSPLGGPYEQYF.